Listed here is a single T cell receptor beta chain. The sample originates from a study of patients and donors after allogeneic stem cell transplantation. One entry per CDR3 protein results from TCRdb running MiXCR on the RT-PCR reads. The sample has 25,000 to 30,000 distinct CDR3 sequences, roughly 8% seen once; the top ten hold approximately 48%. The CDR3 extends over 16 amino acids. The trim removed 3 bases at V and 6 bases at J, leaving 12 bases unmatched. Germline CDR1 is SEHNR and CDR2 is FQNEAQ (reference sequence). The specimen sequenced was blood, either unsorted or a sorted T cell fraction (not recorded which). The chain uses TRBV7-9 and TRBJ1-1, with 8 bases fitting TRBD1. This TCR was sampled from a human donor who was either an allogeneic HSCT recipient or a stem cell or donor lymphocyte infusion donor (not recorded which). It is not recorded whose cells these are; they may come from a transplant donor. The chain's CDR3 is CASSFRAGGIGAEAFF. The CDR3 nucleotides read TGTGCCAGCAGCTTTCGGGCAGGGGGCATCGGCGCTGAAGCTTTCTTT. The whole variable domain, remainder taken from reference TRBV7-9 and TRBJ1-1, is DTGVSQNPRHKITKRGQNVTFRCDPISEHNRLYWYRQTLGQGPEFLTYFQNEAQLEKSRLLSDRFSAERPKGSFSTLEIQRTEQGDSAMYLCASSFRAGGIGAEAFFGQGTRLTVV.